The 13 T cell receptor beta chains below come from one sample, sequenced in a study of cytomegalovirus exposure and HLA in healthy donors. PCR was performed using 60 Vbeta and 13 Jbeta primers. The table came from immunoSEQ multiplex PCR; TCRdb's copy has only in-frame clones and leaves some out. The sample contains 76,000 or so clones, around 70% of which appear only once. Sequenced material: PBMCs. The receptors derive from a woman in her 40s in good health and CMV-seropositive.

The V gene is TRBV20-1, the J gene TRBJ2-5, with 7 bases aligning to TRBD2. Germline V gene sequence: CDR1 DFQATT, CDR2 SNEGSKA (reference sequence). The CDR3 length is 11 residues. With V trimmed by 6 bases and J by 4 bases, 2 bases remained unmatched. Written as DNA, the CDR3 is TGCAGTGCCAGGGAGGGAGAGACCCAGTACTTC. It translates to CSAREGETQYF.

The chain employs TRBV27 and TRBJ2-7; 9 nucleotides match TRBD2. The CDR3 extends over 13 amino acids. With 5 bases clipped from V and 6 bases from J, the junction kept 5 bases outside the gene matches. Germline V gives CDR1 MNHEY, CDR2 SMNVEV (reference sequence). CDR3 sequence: CASSGLAGREQYF. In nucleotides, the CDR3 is TGTGCCAGCAGTGGTCTAGCGGGGCGCGAGCAGTACTTC.

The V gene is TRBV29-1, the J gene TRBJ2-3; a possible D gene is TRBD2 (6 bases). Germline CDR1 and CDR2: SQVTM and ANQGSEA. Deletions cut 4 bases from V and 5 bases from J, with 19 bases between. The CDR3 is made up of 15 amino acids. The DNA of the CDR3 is TGCAGCGTTGTTTGGGATGGACCAGCGGGAGATACGCAGTATTTT. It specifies CSVVWDGPAGDTQYF.

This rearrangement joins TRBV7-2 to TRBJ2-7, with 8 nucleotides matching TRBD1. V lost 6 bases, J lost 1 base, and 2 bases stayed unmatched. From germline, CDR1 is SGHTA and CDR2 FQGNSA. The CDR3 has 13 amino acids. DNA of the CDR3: TGTGCCAGCAGTTGGACAGGGTCCTACGAGCAGTACTTC. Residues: CASSWTGSYEQYF.

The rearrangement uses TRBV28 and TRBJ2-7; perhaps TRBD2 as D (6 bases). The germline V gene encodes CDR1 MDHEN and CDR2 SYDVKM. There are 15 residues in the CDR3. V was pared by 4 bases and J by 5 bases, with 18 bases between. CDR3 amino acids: CASSSLLGGIDEQYF. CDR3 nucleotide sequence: TGTGCCAGCAGTTCTCTACTTGGGGGGATCGACGAGCAGTACTTC.

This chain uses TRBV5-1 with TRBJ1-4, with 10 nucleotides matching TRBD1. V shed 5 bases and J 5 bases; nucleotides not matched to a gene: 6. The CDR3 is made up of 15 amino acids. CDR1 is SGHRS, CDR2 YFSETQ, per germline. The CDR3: CASRDRTGGNEKLFF. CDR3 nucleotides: TGCGCCAGCAGAGATAGGACAGGGGGGAATGAAAAACTGTTTTTT. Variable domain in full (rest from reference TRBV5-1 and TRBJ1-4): KAGVTQTPRYLIKTRGQQVTLSCSPISGHRSVSWYQQTPGQGLQFLFEYFSETQRNKGNFPGRFSGRQFSNSRSEMNVSTLELGDSALYLCASRDRTGGNEKLFFGSGTQLSVL.

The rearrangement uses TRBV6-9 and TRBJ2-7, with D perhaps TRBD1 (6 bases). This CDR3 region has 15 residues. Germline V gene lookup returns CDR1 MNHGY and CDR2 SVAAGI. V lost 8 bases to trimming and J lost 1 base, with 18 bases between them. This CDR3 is CASRGQFQLSYEQYF. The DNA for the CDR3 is TGTGCCAGCCGAGGACAGTTCCAACTATCCTACGAGCAGTACTTC.

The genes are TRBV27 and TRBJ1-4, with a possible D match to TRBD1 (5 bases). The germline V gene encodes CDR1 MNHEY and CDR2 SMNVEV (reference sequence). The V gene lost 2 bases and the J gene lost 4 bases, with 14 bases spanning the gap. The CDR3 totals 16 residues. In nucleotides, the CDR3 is TGTGCCAGCAGTTTACTTACCGGACAACTTAATGAAAAACTGTTTTTT. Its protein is CASSLLTGQLNEKLFF.

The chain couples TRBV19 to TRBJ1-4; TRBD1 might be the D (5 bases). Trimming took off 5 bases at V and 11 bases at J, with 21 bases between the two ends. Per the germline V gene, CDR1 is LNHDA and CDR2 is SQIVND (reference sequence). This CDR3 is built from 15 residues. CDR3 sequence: CASSGRDGGLWKLFF. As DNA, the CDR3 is TGTGCCAGTAGTGGGCGGGACGGCGGATTGTGGAAACTGTTTTTT.

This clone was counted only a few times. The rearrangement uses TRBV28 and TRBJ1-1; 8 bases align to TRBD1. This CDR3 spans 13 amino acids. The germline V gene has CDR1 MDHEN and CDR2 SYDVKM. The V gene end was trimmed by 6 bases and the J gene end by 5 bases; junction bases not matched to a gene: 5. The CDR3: CASSWTGLTEAFF. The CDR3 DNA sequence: TGTGCCAGCAGCTGGACAGGGCTTACTGAAGCTTTCTTT.

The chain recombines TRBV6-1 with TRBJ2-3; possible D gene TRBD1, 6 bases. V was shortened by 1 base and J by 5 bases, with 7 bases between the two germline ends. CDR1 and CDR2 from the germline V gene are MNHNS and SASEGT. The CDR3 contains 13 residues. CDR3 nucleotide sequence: TGTGCCAGCAGTGAAGGGGGGCAAGATACGCAGTATTTT. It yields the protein CASSEGGQDTQYF.

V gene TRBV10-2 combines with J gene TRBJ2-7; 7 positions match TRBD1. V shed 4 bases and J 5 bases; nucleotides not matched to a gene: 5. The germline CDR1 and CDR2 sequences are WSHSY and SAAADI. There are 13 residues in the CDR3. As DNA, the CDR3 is TGCGCCAGCAGTGCGCGACAGGGACACGAGCAGTACTTC. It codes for CASSARQGHEQYF.

The CDR3 nucleotides are TGCGCCAGCAGCCAAGATGACAGGGGGAGGGAAAAACTGTTTTTT. It yields the protein CASSQDDRGREKLFF. The chain links TRBV4-3 to TRBJ1-4; 9 nucleotides agree with TRBD1. Per the germline V gene, CDR1 is LGHNA and CDR2 is YSLEER. The CDR3 has 15 amino acids. The ends lost 0 bases at V and 8 bases at J; junction bases unmatched: 4.